Below are 20 T cell receptor beta chains sequenced from a single sample in a study of blood T cell repertoires in COVID-19 (dated by TCRdb to between 2020 and 2021). The protocol used for the library was the immunoSEQ multiplex PCR assay. The table was pulled from immuneACCESS by TCRdb, which kept in-frame rearrangements only. Such tables lose some clones; where checked, under half of the loss comes from unresolved V genes, and the rest has no known cause. This sample has fewer than 75,000 clones in its table, and approximately 79% of those were observed once. Of the sample, about 3.5% falls within the top ten clones. The source material was peripheral blood. Receptors originate from a man aged 55-75 years with acute or convalescent COVID-19.

This rearrangement joins TRBV30 to TRBJ1-1; no firm D call. The V gene's germline CDR1 is GTSNPN and CDR2 SVGIG (reference sequence). The CDR3 extends over 11 amino acids. The germline V and J ends were trimmed by 0 bases and 14 bases, with 13 bases remaining between them. The CDR3 nucleotides are TGTGCCTGGAGTGTAGGAGCTCACCGCTTCTTT. It yields the protein CAWSVGAHRFF.

J is TRBJ1-2 and V is TRBV9; possible D gene TRBD1, 5 bases. V lost 8 bases to trimming and J lost 2 bases, with 7 bases between them. CDR1 and CDR2 (germline): SGDLS, YYNGEE. The length of the CDR3 is 11 residues. The CDR3 loop is CASDSNYGYTF. CDR3 nucleotides: TGTGCCAGTGACAGCAACTATGGCTACACCTTC.

The CDR3: CASSPGRENIQYF. The CDR3 DNA follows: TGTGCCAGTAGTCCGGGCAGGGAAAACATTCAGTACTTC. This chain uses TRBV19 with TRBJ2-4; TRBD1 is a possible D gene (5 bases). CDR1 and CDR2 (germline): LNHDA, SQIVND (reference sequence). CDR3 size: 13 residues. V was trimmed by 5 bases and J by 5 bases, leaving 10 bases between them.

The chain carries TRBV2 and TRBJ2-1; 12 positions match TRBD2. Germline values: CDR1 SNHLY, CDR2 FYNNEI. The junction had 4 bases not matched to a gene; V was cut back by 5 bases and J by 5 bases. The CDR3 extends over 15 amino acids. The CDR3 here is CASSPTSGGHNEQFF. The CDR3 region has the DNA TGTGCCAGCAGTCCCACTAGCGGGGGGCACAATGAGCAGTTCTTC.

The chain links TRBV4-1 to TRBJ1-5; TRBD1 matches 8 bases. V was clipped by 4 bases and J by 3 bases; unmatched bases: 8. Germline V gene data show CDR1 as MGHRA and CDR2 as YSYEKL. The CDR3 spans 16 residues. The CDR3 nucleotides are TGCGCCAGCAGCCCCCTAACGACAGGGGTCAATCAGCCCCAGCATTTT. Its translation: CASSPLTTGVNQPQHF.

This clone was counted only a few times. This CDR3 is CASSGGGGISSGNTIYF. CDR3 coding DNA: TGTGCCAGCAGCGGGGGGGGAGGGATCAGCTCTGGAAACACCATATATTTT. This rearrangement joins TRBV5-4 to TRBJ1-3, with D possibly matching TRBD1 (5 bases). Germline lookup yields CDR1 SGHNT and CDR2 YYREEE (reference sequence). The V and J ends lost 4 bases and 0 bases respectively, with 17 bases between them. This CDR3 comprises 17 residues.

This chain links TRBV7-8 with TRBJ2-7; D is perhaps TRBD2 (5 bases). Per germline, CDR1 SGHVS and CDR2 FQNEAQ. This CDR3 contains 15 residues. The V and J ends lost 2 bases and 7 bases respectively, with 18 bases between them. Here the CDR3 DNA reads TGTGCCAGCAGCTTAATCTTCCGAGGGCCCTGGGAGCAGTACTTC. Amino acids: CASSLIFRGPWEQYF.

This clone was detected only once. The J gene is TRBJ2-1, the V gene TRBV11-1; 11 positions match TRBD1. The length of the CDR3 is 15 residues. The trim removed 5 bases at V and 3 bases at J, leaving 3 bases unmatched. CDR1 is SGHAT, CDR2 FQDESV, per germline (reference sequence). CDR3 DNA sequence: TGTGCCAGCAGCGGGACAGGGGGTCGCTACAATGAGCAGTTCTTC. Protein product: CASSGTGGRYNEQFF.

The rearrangement joins TRBV27 to TRBJ2-5; 7 nucleotides agree with TRBD2. Trimming cost V 8 bases and J 4 bases; bases outside gene matches: 7. CDR3 length: 13 amino acids. Germline loops: CDR1 MNHEY, CDR2 SMNVEV (reference sequence). Here the CDR3 DNA reads TGTGCCAGCGGGGGAGGGGAAACAGAGACCCAGTACTTC. It codes for CASGGGETETQYF.

This clone was recorded a few times. The gene calls are TRBV6-6 and TRBJ2-1; TRBD2 matches at 10 bases. Germline V CDR1 and CDR2: MNHNY, SVGAGI (reference sequence). This CDR3 is 19 amino acids long. The ends lost 5 bases at V and 5 bases at J; junction bases unmatched: 18. In DNA, the CDR3 is TGTGCCAGCAGTCTTCTGAGCGGGGGGGCCGCTAACTTAGACAATGAGCAGTTCTTC. It translates to CASSLLSGGAANLDNEQFF.

The chain links TRBV10-1 to TRBJ2-5; maybe TRBD1 (6 bases). The V gene lost 4 bases and the J gene lost 5 bases, with 11 bases spanning the gap. This CDR3 contains 13 residues. From germline, CDR1 is WNHNN and CDR2 SYGVQD (reference sequence). The CDR3 sequence: CASSGPGVETQYF. The CDR3 nucleotides read TGCGCCAGCAGTGGCCCAGGGGTTGAGACCCAGTACTTC.

J is TRBJ1-2 and V is TRBV5-1, with D possibly being TRBD1 (6 bases). Germline CDR1 is SGHRS and CDR2 is YFSETQ. This CDR3 spans 15 amino acids. The ends were cut back, 1 base at V and 3 bases at J, with 13 bases in the middle. This CDR3 is CASSLLQGSYYGYTF. The DNA of the CDR3 is TGCGCCAGCAGCTTGTTACAGGGCTCTTACTATGGCTACACCTTC.

This clone was observed once. The rearrangement uses TRBV6-5 and TRBJ2-4; weak D call: TRBD1 (8 bases). The CDR3 extends over 15 amino acids. Trimming took 7 bases from V and 0 from J, leaving 13 bases between them. Germline CDR1 is MNHEY and CDR2 is SVGAGI. The DNA of the CDR3 is TGTGCCAGCAAACAGGGGGGGCGAGCCAAAAACATTCAGTACTTC. Translated: CASKQGGRAKNIQYF.

This clone was observed a single time. The chain uses TRBV29-1 and TRBJ2-5; 7 bases align to TRBD2. CDR3 size: 13 residues. Germline trimming cut 5 bases from V and 2 bases from J; bases unmatched to any gene: 5. Germline CDR1 reads SQVTM; CDR2 reads ANQGSEA. CDR3 DNA sequence: TGCAGCGTTCGGGGGGACTTACAAGAGACCCAGTACTTC. Encoded protein: CSVRGDLQETQYF.

This clone was detected only a few times. The chain combines TRBV28 with TRBJ1-4; maybe TRBD1 (5 bases). CDR1 MDHEN and CDR2 SYDVKM come from the germline V gene. V lost 8 bases to trimming and J lost 1 base, with 11 bases between them. The CDR3 extends over 14 amino acids. CDR3 amino acids: CASCVGGTNEKLFF. CDR3 bases: TGTGCCAGCTGTGTGGGGGGAACTAATGAAAAACTGTTTTTT.

The rearrangement uses TRBV7-9 and TRBJ2-1; D not resolved. This CDR3 has 15 amino acids. The germline V and J ends were trimmed by 4 bases and 2 bases, with 12 bases remaining between them. Per the germline V gene, CDR1 is SEHNR and CDR2 is FQNEAQ (reference sequence). CDR3 in DNA: TGTGCCAGCAGCTCCACTCATGCCCCCTACAATGAGCAGTTCTTC. Amino acid sequence: CASSSTHAPYNEQFF.

V gene TRBV2 combines with J gene TRBJ2-7; the D gene is possibly TRBD2 (7 bases). This CDR3 contains 12 residues. CDR1 is SNHLY, CDR2 FYNNEI, per germline. V gave up 7 bases and J gave up 6 bases, with 13 bases separating them. The CDR3 nucleotides are TGTGCCAGCATGTCGGGGGGCGGCGAGCAGTACTTC. This codes for CASMSGGGEQYF.

V and J are TRBV5-1 and TRBJ1-3; D is possibly TRBD1 (5 bases). Germline assignment: CDR1 SGHRS and CDR2 YFSETQ. The CDR3 consists of 16 residues. Deletions cut 0 bases from V and 2 bases from J, with 12 bases between. CDR3 amino acids: CASSLEQVVAGNTIYF. CDR3 coding DNA: TGCGCCAGCAGCTTGGAACAGGTAGTAGCTGGAAACACCATATATTTT.

Only a few counts were recorded for this clone. The rearrangement links TRBV5-1 to TRBJ1-5; weak D call: TRBD1 (5 bases). V lost 0 bases to trimming and J lost 8 bases, with 15 bases between them. The CDR3 loop spans 15 amino acids. Germline values: CDR1 SGHRS, CDR2 YFSETQ. CDR3 sequence reads: CASSLGPERGKPQHF. In nucleotides, the CDR3 is TGCGCCAGCAGCTTGGGACCCGAAAGGGGCAAGCCCCAGCATTTT.

This clone was detected many times. The chain has TRBV5-1 and TRBJ2-2, with unresolved D. The CDR3 has 12 amino acids. Germline V gene sequence: CDR1 SGHRS, CDR2 YFSETQ. Deletions cut 3 bases from V and 4 bases from J, with 4 bases between. The CDR3 DNA sequence: TGCGCCAGCAGCTCTATCACCGGGGAGCTGTTTTTT. This codes for CASSSITGELFF. The full variable domain, completed using reference TRBV5-1 and TRBJ2-2, is KAGVTQTPRYLIKTRGQQVTLSCSPISGHRSVSWYQQTPGQGLQFLFEYFSETQRNKGNFPGRFSGRQFSNSRSEMNVSTLELGDSALYLCASSSITGELFFGEGSRLTVL.